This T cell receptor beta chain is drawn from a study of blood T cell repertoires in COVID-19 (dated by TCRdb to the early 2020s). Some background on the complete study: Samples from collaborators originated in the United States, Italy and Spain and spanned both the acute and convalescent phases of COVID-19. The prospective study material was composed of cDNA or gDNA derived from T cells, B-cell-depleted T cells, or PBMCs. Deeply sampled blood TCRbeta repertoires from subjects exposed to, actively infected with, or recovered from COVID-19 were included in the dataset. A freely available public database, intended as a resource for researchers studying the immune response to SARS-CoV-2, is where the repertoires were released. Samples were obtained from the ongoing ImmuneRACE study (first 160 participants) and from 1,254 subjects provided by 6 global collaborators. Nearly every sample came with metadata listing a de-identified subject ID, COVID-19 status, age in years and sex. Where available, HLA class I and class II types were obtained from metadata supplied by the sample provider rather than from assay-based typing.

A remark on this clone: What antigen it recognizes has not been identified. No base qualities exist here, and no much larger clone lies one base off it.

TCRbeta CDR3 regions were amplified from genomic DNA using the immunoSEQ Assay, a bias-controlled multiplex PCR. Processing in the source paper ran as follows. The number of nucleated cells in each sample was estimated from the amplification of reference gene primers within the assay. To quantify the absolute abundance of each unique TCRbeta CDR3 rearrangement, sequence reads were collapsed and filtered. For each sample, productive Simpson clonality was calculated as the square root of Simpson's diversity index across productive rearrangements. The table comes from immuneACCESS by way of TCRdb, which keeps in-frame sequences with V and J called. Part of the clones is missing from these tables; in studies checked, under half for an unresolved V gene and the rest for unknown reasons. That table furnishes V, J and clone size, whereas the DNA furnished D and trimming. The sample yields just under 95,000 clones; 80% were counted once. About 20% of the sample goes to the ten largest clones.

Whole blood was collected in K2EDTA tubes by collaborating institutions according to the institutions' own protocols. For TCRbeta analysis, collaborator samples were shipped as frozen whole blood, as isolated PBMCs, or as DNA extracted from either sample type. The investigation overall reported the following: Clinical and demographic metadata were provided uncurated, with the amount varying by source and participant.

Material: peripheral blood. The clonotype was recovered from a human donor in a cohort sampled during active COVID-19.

The DNA sequence follows: TGCGCCAGCAGCTCTAAGACTAGCGGGGTGGGACTAAATGAGCAGTTCTTC. This codes for CASSSKTSGVGLNEQFF. Rearrangement joined TRBV5-1 to TRBJ2-1, and TRBD2 matches 11 of the central bases. Its CDR3 holds 17 amino acids, cysteine through phenylalanine. Kept here is only the CDR3 DNA, which spans 51 bases and is read in frame from base 1. CDR1 SGHRS and CDR2 YFSETQ were looked up in the germline V gene. Compared with germline, V lacks 3 bases and J lacks 7 bases; bases without a gene match: 12.